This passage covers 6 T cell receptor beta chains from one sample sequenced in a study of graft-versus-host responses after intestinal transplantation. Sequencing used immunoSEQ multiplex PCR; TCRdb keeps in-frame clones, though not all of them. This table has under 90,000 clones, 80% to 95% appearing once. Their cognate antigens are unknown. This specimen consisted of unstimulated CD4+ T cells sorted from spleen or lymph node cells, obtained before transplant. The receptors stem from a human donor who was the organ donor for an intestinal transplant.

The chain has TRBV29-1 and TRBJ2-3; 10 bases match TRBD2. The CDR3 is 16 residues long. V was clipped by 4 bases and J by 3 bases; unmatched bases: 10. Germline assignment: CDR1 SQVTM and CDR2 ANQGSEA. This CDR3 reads CSVASGRALRTDTQYF. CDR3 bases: TGCAGCGTTGCAAGCGGGAGGGCCTTAAGGACAGATACGCAGTATTTT.

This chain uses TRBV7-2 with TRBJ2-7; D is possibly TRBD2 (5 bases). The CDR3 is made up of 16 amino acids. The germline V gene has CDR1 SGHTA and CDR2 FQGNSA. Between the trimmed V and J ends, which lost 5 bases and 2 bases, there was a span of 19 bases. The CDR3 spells CASSRLSSGLAYEQYF. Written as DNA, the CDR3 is TGTGCCAGCAGCCGCCTTAGTTCTGGACTTGCCTACGAGCAGTACTTC.

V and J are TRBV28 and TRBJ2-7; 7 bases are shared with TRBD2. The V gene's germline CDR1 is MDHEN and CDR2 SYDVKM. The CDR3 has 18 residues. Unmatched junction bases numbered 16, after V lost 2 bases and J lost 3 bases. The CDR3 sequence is CASSLQRLAQPRHYEQYF. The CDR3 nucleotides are TGTGCCAGCAGTTTACAAAGACTAGCCCAACCACGCCACTACGAGCAGTACTTC. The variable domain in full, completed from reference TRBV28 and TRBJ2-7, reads DVKVTQSSRYLVKRTGEKVFLECVQDMDHENMFWYRQDPGLGLRLIYFSYDVKMKEKGDIPEGYSVSREKKERFSLILESASTNQTSMYLCASSLQRLAQPRHYEQYFGPGTRLTVT.

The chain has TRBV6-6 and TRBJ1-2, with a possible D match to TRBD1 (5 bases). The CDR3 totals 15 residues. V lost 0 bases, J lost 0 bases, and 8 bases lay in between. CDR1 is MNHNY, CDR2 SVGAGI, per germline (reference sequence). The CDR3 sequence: CASSYSGQANYGYTF. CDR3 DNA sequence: TGTGCCAGCAGTTACTCGGGGCAGGCTAACTATGGCTACACCTTC.

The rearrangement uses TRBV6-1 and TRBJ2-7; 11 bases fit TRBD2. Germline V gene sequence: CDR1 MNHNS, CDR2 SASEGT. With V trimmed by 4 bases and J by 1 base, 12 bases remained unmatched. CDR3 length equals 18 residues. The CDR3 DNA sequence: TGTGCCAGCAGTGCATTGTCGCTAGCGGGAGGTAGTTCCTACGAGCAGTACTTC. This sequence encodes CASSALSLAGGSSYEQYF.

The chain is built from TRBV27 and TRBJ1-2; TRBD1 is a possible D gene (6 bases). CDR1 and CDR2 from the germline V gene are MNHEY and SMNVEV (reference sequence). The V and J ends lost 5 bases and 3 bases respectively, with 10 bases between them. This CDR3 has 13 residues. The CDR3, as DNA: TGTGCCAGCAGTCGGACAGCCGACTATGGCTACACCTTC. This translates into CASSRTADYGYTF.